These T cell receptor beta chains were read from a single sample in a study of blood T cell repertoires in COVID-19. This table comes from immunoSEQ multiplex PCR, and its TCRdb copy is limited to in-frame clones, with some not included. This table holds about 300,000 clones, around 88% found once. The sample taken for sequencing was peripheral blood. These receptors were taken from a woman aged 25 to 45 with COVID-19, enrolled during active disease. CDR3s include the opening cysteine and the closing phenylalanine or tryptophan. The D gene is left open where the match is weak. Size is stated for part of the rows, as once, few or many counts, or as a class when the clone is expanded.

>.|TRBJ2-5|TRBV29-1|.
CSVEDRAGVNQETQYF
TGCAGCGTTGAAGATCGGGCAGGGGTCAACCAAGAGACCCAGTACTTC
>.|TRBJ1-4|TRBV5-4|.
CASSVSRGDNEKLFF
TGTGCCAGCAGCGTGTCCCGGGGAGATAATGAAAAACTGTTTTTT
>.|TRBJ1-2|TRBV27|few
CASSLSGQGYGYTF
TGTGCCAGCAGTTTATCGGGGCAGGGCTATGGCTACACCTTC
>.|TRBJ2-7|TRBV12-3/TRBV12-4|.
CASSSPLYEQYF
TGTGCCAGCAGTTCCCCCCTCTACGAGCAGTACTTC
>.|TRBJ1-2|TRBV2|.
CASRDIYGYTF
TGTGCCAGCAGGGACATATATGGCTACACCTTC
>TRBD1|TRBJ1-2|TRBV7-9|.
CASSSTGQGARYGYTF
TGTGCCAGCAGCTCTACTGGACAGGGGGCACGGTATGGCTACACCTTC
>TRBD2|TRBJ2-7|TRBV5-4|.
CASSGTSGVAYEQYF
TGTGCCAGCAGCGGGACTAGCGGGGTTGCCTACGAGCAGTACTTC
>TRBD1|TRBJ1-4|TRBV4-1|.
CASSQYPGQVKFF
TGCGCCAGCAGCCAATACCCTGGACAGGTCAAGTTTTTT
>.|TRBJ1-6|TRBV5-3|once
CARSDGDFRGDSPLHF
TGTGCCAGAAGCGACGGGGACTTTCGCGGTGATTCACCCCTCCACTTT
>TRBD2|TRBJ2-5|TRBV2|.
CASSEIRGEGTQYF
TGTGCCAGCAGTGAAATTCGGGGGGAAGGGACCCAGTACTTC
>TRBD2|TRBJ2-3|TRBV5-1|once
CASSFGTTGWVDTQYF
TGCGCCAGCAGCTTCGGGACTACCGGCTGGGTGGATACGCAGTATTTT
>.|TRBJ1-2|TRBV10-3|.
CAISWTANYGYTF
TGTGCCATCAGCTGGACAGCTAACTATGGCTACACCTTC
>TRBD1|TRBJ1-1|TRBV5-1|.
CASSPGTGQRNTEAFF
TGCGCCAGCAGTCCGGGGACAGGCCAGAGGAACACTGAAGCTTTCTTT
>.|TRBJ2-7|TRBV4-1|.
CASSPHRTESYEQYF
TGCGCCAGCAGCCCTCATCGGACAGAATCCTACGAGCAGTACTTC
>TRBD1|TRBJ1-2|TRBV4-1|.
CASSQIGQGAYNGYTF
TGCGCCAGCAGCCAGATTGGACAGGGGGCGTATAATGGCTACACCTTC
>.|TRBJ1-1|TRBV9|once
CASSSWNTEAFF
TGTGCCAGCAGCTCTTGGAACACTGAAGCTTTCTTT